Listed below are T cell receptor beta chains from one sample, sequenced in a study of blood T cell repertoires in COVID-19. Sequenced by immunoSEQ multiplex PCR; TCRdb stores in-frame clones only, minus some. The sample carries 150,000 to 160,000 clones, about 80% recorded once. Sequencing used peripheral blood. The origin of the receptors is a woman aged 55-70 years with COVID-19, enrolled during active disease. Each CDR3 is given with its conserved first and last residue. D genes are given only for firm matches. Some rows have no size entry. The others give once, few or many, or a class for an expanded clone.

>TRBD2|TRBJ2-1|TRBV7-7|.
CASSLRTSGENEQFF
TGTGCCAGCAGCTTAAGGACTAGCGGGGAAAACGAGCAGTTCTTC
>.|TRBJ1-3|TRBV19|.
CASSPRQGQSSGNTIYF
TGTGCCAGTAGTCCCCGACAAGGACAGAGCTCTGGAAACACCATATATTTT
>.|TRBJ2-6|TRBV2|.
CASREQGTGANVLTF
TGTGCCAGCAGGGAACAGGGCACTGGGGCCAACGTCCTGACTTTC
>TRBD1|TRBJ2-1|TRBV7-9|few
CASSLPGQGIYNEQFF
TGTGCCAGCAGCTTACCCGGACAGGGAATCTACAATGAGCAGTTCTTC
>.|TRBJ1-1|TRBV27|.
CASSSLPGVNTEAFF
TGTGCCAGCAGTTCCCTCCCCGGGGTGAACACTGAAGCTTTCTTT
>.|TRBJ2-4|TRBV11-2|.
CASSPAGAKGGIQYF
TGTGCCAGCAGCCCCGCCGGGGCGAAAGGGGGCATTCAGTACTTC
>.|TRBJ1-4|TRBV18|.
CASSPKGDEKLFF
TGTGCCAGCTCACCAAAGGGGGATGAAAAACTGTTTTTT
>.|TRBJ1-2|TRBV2|.
CASRETINYGYTF
TGTGCCAGCAGAGAGACAATTAACTATGGCTACACCTTC
>.|TRBJ2-2|TRBV19|.
CASSIVGGGDGELFF
TGTGCCAGTAGTATAGTTGGTGGGGGCGACGGGGAGCTGTTTTTT
>.|TRBJ1-3|TRBV11-3|.
CASSLNGNSGNTIYF
TGTGCCAGCAGCTTAAATGGCAACTCTGGAAACACCATATATTTT
>TRBD1|TRBJ2-7|TRBV10-2|.
CASNGLIRQGARYEQYF
TGCGCCAGCAACGGGTTAATAAGACAGGGGGCGAGGTACGAGCAGTACTTC
>TRBD1|TRBJ1-4|TRBV5-1|.
CASSFTGGNEKLFF
TGCGCCAGCAGCTTCACAGGGGGGAATGAAAAACTGTTTTTT
>TRBD2|TRBJ2-1|TRBV2|once
CANTKILAGLFGNEQFF
TGTGCCAACACCAAGATCCTAGCGGGCCTATTTGGGAATGAGCAGTTCTTC
>TRBD2|TRBJ2-3|TRBV19|.
CASSPGGRRVDTQYF
TGTGCCAGTAGCCCCGGGGGGAGAAGGGTGGATACGCAGTATTTT
>.|TRBJ1-1|TRBV7-9|.
CASSPNRVLTEAFF
TGTGCCAGCAGCCCGAACAGGGTTCTCACTGAAGCTTTCTTT
>.|TRBJ1-2|TRBV19|once
CASSIVDRNYGYTF
TGTGCCAGTAGTATAGTGGACAGAAACTATGGCTACACCTTC
>TRBD1|TRBJ1-1|TRBV5-1|.
CASSYYRQGAKSVNTEAFF
TGCGCCAGCAGCTACTACCGACAGGGGGCTAAATCAGTGAACACTGAAGCTTTCTTT
>.|TRBJ2-4|TRBV28|.
CASSFSGTPKNIQYF
TGTGCCAGCAGTTTCTCCGGGACACCTAAAAACATTCAGTACTTC
>.|TRBJ2-7|TRBV10-3|few
CAAQGYTNEQYF
TGTGCCGCCCAGGGGTACACTAACGAGCAGTACTTC
>TRBD1|TRBJ2-5|TRBV7-7|.
CASSLGTGYIETQYF
TGTGCTAGCAGCTTGGGGACAGGGTATATTGAGACCCAGTACTTC
>.|TRBJ1-1|TRBV5-8|.
CASSQVWLNTEAFF
TGTGCCAGCAGCCAAGTATGGCTGAACACTGAAGCTTTCTTT
>.|TRBJ2-7|TRBV6-6|.
CASSDGFSYEQYF
TGTGCCAGCAGTGACGGGTTCTCCTACGAGCAGTACTTC
>TRBD1|TRBJ2-5|TRBV6-5|.
CASKQGKETQYF
TGTGCCAGCAAACAGGGGAAAGAGACCCAGTACTTC
>.|TRBJ1-5|TRBV9|.
CASSVGGPNFNQPQHF
TGTGCCAGCAGCGTGGGGGGGCCGAACTTCAATCAGCCCCAGCATTTT
>.|TRBJ2-2|TRBV10-2|.
CASLLAGPRTGELFF
TGCGCCAGCCTTTTGGCAGGGCCGAGGACCGGGGAGCTGTTTTTT
>TRBD2|TRBJ2-1|TRBV7-3|once
CASSLSGSSYNEQFF
TGTGCCAGCAGCCTTAGCGGGAGCTCCTACAATGAGCAGTTCTTC
>.|TRBJ2-6|TRBV5-6|.
CASSLTAGANVLTF
TGTGCCAGCAGCTTGACAGCCGGGGCCAACGTCCTGACTTTC
>TRBD2|TRBJ2-1|TRBV5-1|.
CASSLAGTSGKNEQFF
TGCGCCAGCAGCTTGGCCGGGACTAGCGGAAAGAATGAGCAGTTCTTC
>TRBD1|TRBJ1-4|TRBV3-1/TRBV3-2|.
CASSQRQGGPEKLFF
TGTGCCAGCAGCCAGAGACAGGGAGGACCCGAAAAACTGTTTTTT
>TRBD2|TRBJ2-1|TRBV5-4|.
CASSLRREGLNEQFF
TGTGCCAGCAGCTTGCGTCGGGAGGGTCTCAATGAGCAGTTCTTC
>.|TRBJ2-1|TRBV13|.
CASSLKAQLGGNDEQFF
TGTGCCAGCAGCTTAAAGGCCCAGCTGGGCGGGAACGATGAGCAGTTCTTC
>TRBD1|TRBJ1-5|TRBV11-2|.
CASSSGQGRQPQHF
TGTGCCAGCAGCTCGGGACAGGGGCGTCAGCCCCAGCATTTT
>.|TRBJ2-2|TRBV3-1/TRBV3-2|few
CASSQDWRVYTGELFF
TGTGCCAGCAGCCAAGATTGGCGGGTGTACACCGGGGAGCTGTTTTTT
>TRBD2|TRBJ2-1|TRBV7-3|.
CASSFGLAVYNEQFF
TGTGCCAGCAGCTTCGGGCTAGCGGTATACAATGAGCAGTTCTTC
>TRBD1|TRBJ1-1|TRBV5-1|.
CASSLASVGQKNTEAFF
TGCGCCAGCAGCTTGGCCTCCGTGGGACAGAAGAACACTGAAGCTTTCTTT
>TRBD1|TRBJ1-3|TRBV9|.
CASSPSRDSNSGNTIYF
TGTGCCAGCAGCCCGTCCCGGGACAGCAACTCTGGAAACACCATATATTTT
>.|TRBJ2-5|TRBV27|.
CASSFLPGDQETQYF
TGTGCCAGCAGTTTTCTCCCCGGGGACCAAGAGACCCAGTACTTC
>TRBD1|TRBJ1-1|TRBV10-3|.
CAISSWDRGPEAFF
TGTGCCATCAGCTCTTGGGACAGGGGCCCTGAAGCTTTCTTT
>.|TRBJ2-1|TRBV1|.
CTSRGRRKSGRCYEQFF
TGCACCAGCAGGGGACGGAGAAAAAGCGGGAGATGTTATGAGCAGTTCTTC
>.|TRBJ1-2|TRBV29-1|once
CSVGAGWEYGYTF
TGCAGCGTTGGGGCAGGTTGGGAGTATGGCTACACCTTC
>.|TRBJ1-2|TRBV18|.
CASSPNLSRYGHGYTF
TGTGCCAGCTCACCAAATCTGTCTAGGTACGGTCATGGCTACACCTTC
>TRBD1|TRBJ1-2|TRBV5-6|.
CASSLQGNYGYTF
TGTGCCAGCAGCTTACAGGGGAACTATGGCTACACCTTC
>TRBD1|TRBJ2-5|TRBV7-2|.
CASSYRGRKETQYF
TGTGCCAGCAGCTACAGGGGGCGAAAAGAGACCCAGTACTTC
>TRBD2|TRBJ2-5|TRBV7-7|.
CASSLEGQRGGTETQYF
TGTGCCAGCAGCTTAGAAGGGCAGCGGGGGGGCACCGAGACCCAGTACTTC
>TRBD1|TRBJ1-5|TRBV19|once
CASSGGQGGNQPQHF
TGTGCCAGTAGTGGGGGACAGGGCGGCAATCAGCCCCAGCATTTT
>.|TRBJ1-5|TRBV5-8|.
CASSSQRGFDQPQHF
TGTGCCAGCAGCTCTCAGAGAGGTTTTGATCAGCCCCAGCATTTT
>.|TRBJ2-6|TRBV19|.
CASERMPRAGANVLTF
TGTGCCAGTGAGCGGATGCCACGGGCTGGGGCCAACGTCCTGACTTTC